One and the same sample provided the 32 T cell receptor beta chains below, sequenced in a study of cytomegalovirus exposure and HLA in healthy donors. Here immunoSEQ multiplex PCR was the method, and the copy in TCRdb shows in-frame clones only, minus some. Of tens of thousands of clones listed, under 96% are singletons. The sequenced sample consisted of PBMCs. These receptors came from a woman aged 18-29 years in good health and CMV-seropositive.

This chain links TRBV28 with TRBJ1-1, with D perhaps TRBD1 (5 bases). Germline values: CDR1 MDHEN, CDR2 SYDVKM. V dropped 5 bases and J dropped 7 bases, with 11 bases sitting between them. The CDR3 consists of 12 residues. This CDR3 reads CASSIRQSEAFF. The DNA for the CDR3 is TGTGCCAGCAGTATCAGACAGAGTGAAGCTTTCTTT.

This chain links TRBV28 with TRBJ1-1; D call uncertain. V lost 6 bases, J lost 0 bases, and 11 bases lay in between. CDR3 length: 14 residues. Germline V gene data show CDR1 as MDHEN and CDR2 as SYDVKM. CDR3 nucleotide sequence: TGTGCCAGCAGCCCCTCGGGTGTGAACACTGAAGCTTTCTTT. Its translation is CASSPSGVNTEAFF.

The chain employs TRBV7-2 and TRBJ2-4, with 8 bases matching TRBD2. Trimming removed 5 bases from V and 3 bases from J; junction bases left unmatched: 3. This CDR3 has 14 residues. CDR1 and CDR2 from the germline V gene are SGHTA and FQGNSA. The CDR3 nucleotides are TGTGCCAGCAGCCATAGCGGGAACAAAAACATTCAGTACTTC. It codes for CASSHSGNKNIQYF. Using reference TRBV7-2 and TRBJ2-4 for the parts outside the CDR3, the full variable domain is GAGVSQSPSNKVTEKGKDVELRCDPISGHTALYWYRQSLGQGLEFLIYFQGNSAPDKSGLPSDRFSAERTGGSVSTLTIQRTQQEDSAVYLCASSHSGNKNIQYFGAGTRLSVL.

The V and J genes are TRBV9 and TRBJ1-3; 10 bases map to TRBD1. V gave up 4 bases and J gave up 2 bases; unmatched junction bases: 9. CDR3 size: 17 residues. Germline lookup yields CDR1 SGDLS and CDR2 YYNGEE. This CDR3 is CASSLGTGAAPGNTIYF. In DNA form, the CDR3 reads TGTGCCAGCAGCCTGGGGACAGGGGCAGCCCCTGGAAACACCATATATTTT.

V usage is TRBV6-5 and J usage is TRBJ2-2, with 10 nucleotides matching TRBD1. The CDR3 runs 16 residues. Trimming cost V 4 bases and J 0 bases; bases outside gene matches: 2. Per the germline V gene, CDR1 is MNHEY and CDR2 is SVGAGI. As DNA, the CDR3 is TGTGCCAGCAGTTTGACAGGGGGCGCGAACACCGGGGAGCTGTTTTTT. This gives the protein CASSLTGGANTGELFF.

The gene calls are TRBV5-1 and TRBJ1-3, with D maybe TRBD1 (6 bases). Germline V gene data show CDR1 as SGHRS and CDR2 as YFSETQ. The CDR3 is 15 amino acids. The V and J ends lost 4 bases and 8 bases respectively, with 19 bases between them. CDR3 coding DNA: TGCGCCAGCAGCGAACAGGGTTTTCTGACGGACACCATATATTTT. Encoded protein: CASSEQGFLTDTIYF.

This chain uses TRBV25-1 with TRBJ1-2; 7 nucleotides align to TRBD1. This CDR3 contains 18 residues. Looked up from germline, CDR1 is MGHDK and CDR2 is SYGVNS. J lost 2 bases, V lost 3 bases, and 15 bases had no gene match. The CDR3 sequence is CASSDLPGTERVNYGYTF. In nucleotides, the CDR3 is TGTGCCAGCAGTGATTTACCCGGGACAGAGAGGGTCAACTATGGCTACACCTTC.

This clone was found once. The chain has TRBV28 and TRBJ1-1, with 10 bases that match TRBD1. This CDR3 has 15 amino acids. J gave up 1 base and V 6 bases, and 5 bases lay outside the gene matches. Germline V gene data show CDR1 as MDHEN and CDR2 as SYDVKM. CDR3 residues: CASRSDRGQNTEAFF. The CDR3 nucleotides read TGTGCCAGCAGATCAGACAGGGGGCAGAACACTGAAGCTTTCTTT.

The rearrangement joins TRBV2 to TRBJ2-2; 9 bases line up with TRBD2. Germline V gene sequence: CDR1 SNHLY, CDR2 FYNNEI. The J segment lost 3 bases and the V segment lost 5 bases, leaving 4 bases of the junction unmatched. The length of the CDR3 is 15 residues. Written as DNA, the CDR3 is TGTGCCAGCAGTCGTAGCGGGAGTTACACCGGGGAGCTGTTTTTT. Its translation: CASSRSGSYTGELFF.

This clone was seen only once. This rearrangement joins TRBV10-3 to TRBJ2-7; 8 positions match TRBD1. Germline assignment: CDR1 ENHRY and CDR2 SYGVKD. Losses at the gene ends were 6 bases for V and 2 bases for J; bases not matched to a gene: 6. The CDR3 covers 14 residues. CDR3 amino acids: CAISDLDRAYEQYF. The CDR3 region has the DNA TGTGCCATCAGCGACCTGGACAGGGCCTACGAGCAGTACTTC.

V gene TRBV5-1 combines with J gene TRBJ2-5; possible D gene TRBD1, 5 bases. Deletions cut 0 bases from V and 4 bases from J, with 10 bases between. Germline V gives CDR1 SGHRS, CDR2 YFSETQ. The CDR3 loop spans 14 amino acids. The CDR3 sequence is CASSLVAGRETQYF. The CDR3 DNA is TGCGCCAGCAGCTTGGTAGCAGGGCGAGAGACCCAGTACTTC.

The chain carries TRBV14 and TRBJ2-1; 11 bases line up with TRBD2. The CDR3 sequence is 20 residues long. Germline CDR1 is SGHDN and CDR2 is FVKESK. Trimming took 0 bases from V and 0 from J; bases not matched to a gene: 10. Written as DNA, the CDR3 is TGTGCCAGCAGCCAAGATGAGAGACTAGCGGGGTTTCGCTCCTACAATGAGCAGTTCTTC. It translates to CASSQDERLAGFRSYNEQFF.

The chain joins TRBV30 to TRBJ2-3; no clear D gene. In germline, CDR1 is GTSNPN, CDR2 SVGIG (reference sequence). The V end lost 7 bases, the J end lost 2 bases, and 7 bases lay between the germline ends. The CDR3 loop spans 11 amino acids. The CDR3 DNA follows: TGTGCCTATTCTTACACAGATACGCAGTATTTT. This gives the protein CAYSYTDTQYF. Full variable domain (rest looked up from reference TRBV30 and TRBJ2-3): SQTIHQWPATLVQPVGSPLSLECTVEGTSNPNLYWYRQAAGRGLQLLFYSVGIGQISSEVPQNLSASRPQDRQFILSSKKLLLSDSGFYLCAYSYTDTQYFGPGTRLTVL.

V gene TRBV18 combines with J gene TRBJ2-7; 8 nucleotides line up with TRBD1. The CDR3 consists of 14 residues. The germline V gene encodes CDR1 KGHSH and CDR2 LQKENI. Losses at the gene ends were 1 base for V and 4 bases for J; bases not matched to a gene: 3. The CDR3 here is CASSPQTGVYEQYF. As DNA, the CDR3 is TGTGCCAGCTCACCACAGACAGGGGTGTACGAGCAGTACTTC.

The CDR3 nucleotides are TGTGCCAGCAGCAAGGGGGCGGGGAATGAAAAACTGTTTTTT. Translating it yields CASSKGAGNEKLFF. V and J are TRBV7-2 and TRBJ1-4, with 7 bases identical to TRBD1. CDR3 length: 14 residues. Germline CDR1 SGHTA, CDR2 FQGNSA. V lost 5 bases, J lost 5 bases, and 5 bases stayed unmatched.

This clone has a single count. The chain carries TRBV7-3 and TRBJ2-1, with D uncertain. The CDR3 totals 15 residues. Trimming took 2 bases from V and 8 from J, leaving 16 bases between them. Germline loops: CDR1 SGHTA, CDR2 FQGTGA. The CDR3 DNA follows: TGTGCCAGCAGCTTAGAGACCCTCCCCGGGTATGAGCAGTTCTTC. Its protein is CASSLETLPGYEQFF.

This chain joins TRBV25-1 and TRBJ1-4, with TRBD1 identical over 12 bases. The CDR3 contains 14 residues. From germline, CDR1 is MGHDK and CDR2 SYGVNS. Trimming at V came to 6 bases and at J to 10 bases, leaving 6 bases not matched to a gene. The CDR3 here is CASRRDRGPGKLFF. The DNA of the CDR3 is TGTGCCAGCAGGCGGGACAGGGGGCCGGGAAAACTGTTTTTT.

This rearrangement joins TRBV28 to TRBJ1-5; possible D gene TRBD1, 6 bases. The CDR3 runs to 15 residues. V dropped 6 bases and J dropped 0 bases, with 12 bases sitting between them. CDR1 and CDR2 (germline): MDHEN, SYDVKM. Here the CDR3 reads CASSQTGNSNQPQHF. The CDR3 DNA sequence: TGTGCCAGCAGCCAGACAGGAAATAGCAATCAGCCCCAGCATTTT.

In regard to this clone: The junction does not match germline at one end; this may be a read error. V is TRBV18 and J is TRBJ1-4, with D hard to call. Germline CDR1 is KGHSH and CDR2 is LQKENI. This CDR3 comprises 17 residues. The CDR3 DNA follows: TGTGCCAGCTCCCCACTCCCAGGCCGAGCAACTAATGAAAAACTGTTTTTT. This gives the protein CASSPLPGRATNEKLFF.

The genes are TRBV23-1 and TRBJ1-2, with D possibly matching TRBD1 (5 bases). TRBV23-1 is given ORF status, its function remaining uncertain. This CDR3 region has 14 residues. V lost 0 bases and J 1 base, leaving 6 bases between the germline ends. CDR3 coding DNA: TGCGCCAGCAGTCAATCCAGGGATAACTATGGCTACACCTTC. It translates to CASSQSRDNYGYTF.

The chain combines TRBV30 with TRBJ1-1; D is perhaps TRBD1 (6 bases). The germline CDR1 and CDR2 sequences are GTSNPN and SVGIG (reference sequence). Between the trimmed V and J ends, which lost 5 bases and 2 bases, there was a span of 18 bases. The CDR3 length is 15 residues. In nucleotides, the CDR3 is TGTGCCTGGTCAACCGACGGGACACAAAACACTGAAGCTTTCTTT. Its translation is CAWSTDGTQNTEAFF.

The chain couples TRBV7-2 to TRBJ2-7; 9 bases match TRBD1. CDR3 length: 14 amino acids. Germline CDR1 SGHTA, CDR2 FQGNSA. With 4 bases clipped from V and 3 bases from J, the junction kept 4 bases outside the gene matches. CDR3 protein: CASSSETGGYEQYF. The CDR3 DNA follows: TGTGCCAGCAGCTCAGAGACAGGGGGCTACGAGCAGTACTTC.

The V call is TRBV7-2, the J call TRBJ1-5; perhaps TRBD1 as D (5 bases). The length of the CDR3 is 13 residues. CDR1 is SGHTA and CDR2 is FQGNSA in the germline V gene. Trimming pared 3 bases from V and 5 bases from J, leaving 8 bases between. CDR3 in DNA: TGTGCCAGCAGCTTTCGCAGGGATCAGCCCCAGCATTTT. Translated, it gives CASSFRRDQPQHF.

This clone showed up just once. The gene calls are TRBV29-1 and TRBJ2-7; a weak D match, TRBD1 (6 bases). V was pared by 6 bases and J by 6 bases, with 18 bases between. In germline, CDR1 is SQVTM, CDR2 ANQGSEA. The CDR3 covers 13 residues. CDR3 bases: TGCAGCGTGAGCAGGACAGCCCCCCCCGAGCAGTACTTC. It translates to CSVSRTAPPEQYF.

This chain links TRBV11-1 with TRBJ2-7; 8 bases fit TRBD2. V gave up 0 bases and J gave up 5 bases; unmatched junction bases: 3. The CDR3 extends over 14 amino acids. Germline V gene lookup returns CDR1 SGHAT and CDR2 FQDESV (reference sequence). For the CDR3, the DNA is TGTGCCAGCAGCTTAGCTCGGGGGGGCGACGAGCAGTACTTC. Amino acids: CASSLARGGDEQYF.

This chain joins TRBV7-8 and TRBJ1-1, with 8 bases identical to TRBD1. V gave up 5 bases and J gave up 5 bases; unmatched junction bases: 7. The germline V gene has CDR1 SGHVS and CDR2 FQNEAQ. The CDR3 contains 14 residues. CDR3 residues: CASSPTGGRTEAFF. The DNA for the CDR3 is TGTGCCAGCAGCCCTACAGGGGGGAGGACTGAAGCTTTCTTT. Filled out from reference TRBV7-8 and TRBJ1-1, the complete variable domain reads GAGVSQSPRYKVAKRGQDVALRCDPISGHVSLFWYQQALGQGPEFLTYFQNEAQLDKSGLPSDRFFAERPEGSVSTLKIQRTQQEDSAVYLCASSPTGGRTEAFFGQGTRLTVV.

V is TRBV7-2 and J is TRBJ2-1; 8 nucleotides line up with TRBD2. V was pared by 2 bases and J by 4 bases, with 7 bases of the junction left unmatched. This CDR3 comprises 16 residues. Per germline, CDR1 SGHTA and CDR2 FQGNSA. The DNA for the CDR3 is TGTGCCAGCAGCTTAACCCCGGCGGGAGGATACAATGAGCAGTTCTTC. Its protein product is CASSLTPAGGYNEQFF.

This chain joins TRBV27 and TRBJ2-2; 7 bases are a match to TRBD1. With 5 bases clipped from V and 4 bases from J, the junction kept 16 bases outside the gene matches. This CDR3 has 18 residues. Per the germline V gene, CDR1 is MNHEY and CDR2 is SMNVEV (reference sequence). This CDR3 is CASSLTTGERGVTGELFF. In DNA, the CDR3 is TGTGCCAGCAGTCTTACAACAGGGGAGAGAGGCGTCACCGGGGAGCTGTTTTTT.

This sequence joins TRBV27 and TRBJ2-1, with D possibly matching TRBD2 (6 bases). Per the germline V gene, CDR1 is MNHEY and CDR2 is SMNVEV (reference sequence). The CDR3 covers 16 residues. V was pared by 5 bases and J by 2 bases, with 16 bases between. The CDR3 coding sequence is TGTGCCAGCAGTGGGACTGGAGTACTACCCTACAATGAGCAGTTCTTC. It is translated as CASSGTGVLPYNEQFF.

CDR3 in DNA: TGTGCCAGTAGTGCGGGAGTGGGGCCCTACGAGCAGTACTTC. Translated: CASSAGVGPYEQYF. The gene calls are TRBV19 and TRBJ2-7; the match to TRBD2 covers 7 bases. V lost 5 bases, J lost 2 bases, and 6 bases stayed unmatched. CDR1 is LNHDA, CDR2 SQIVND, per germline (reference sequence). This CDR3 region has 14 residues.

This clone was recorded only once. J is TRBJ2-1 and V is TRBV7-9, with a tentative D call TRBD2 (5 bases). The CDR3 consists of 15 residues. Trimming pared 5 bases from V and 10 bases from J, leaving 21 bases between. The germline V gene encodes CDR1 SEHNR and CDR2 FQNEAQ (reference sequence). CDR3 sequence (DNA): TGTGCCAGCAGCCGCTCGGCGGGCAGGAGCAACGAGCAGTTCTTC. Amino acids: CASSRSAGRSNEQFF.

This rearrangement joins TRBV27 to TRBJ2-1, with TRBD2 identical over 11 bases. Germline lookup yields CDR1 MNHEY and CDR2 SMNVEV (reference sequence). V was pared by 2 bases and J by 6 bases, with 3 bases of the junction left unmatched. The CDR3 spans 15 residues. Here the CDR3 reads CASSLLAGGLNEQFF. CDR3 in DNA: TGTGCCAGCAGTTTACTAGCGGGAGGTCTCAATGAGCAGTTCTTC.